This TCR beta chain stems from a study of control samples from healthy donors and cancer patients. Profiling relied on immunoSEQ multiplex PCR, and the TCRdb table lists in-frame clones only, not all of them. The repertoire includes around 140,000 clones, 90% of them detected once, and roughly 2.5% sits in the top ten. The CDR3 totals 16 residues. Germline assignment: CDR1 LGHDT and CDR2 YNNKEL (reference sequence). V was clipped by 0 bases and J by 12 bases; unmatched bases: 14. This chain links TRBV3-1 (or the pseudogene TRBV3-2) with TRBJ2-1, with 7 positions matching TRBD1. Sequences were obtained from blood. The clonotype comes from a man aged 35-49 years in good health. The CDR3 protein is CASSQDSIWGSGGQFF. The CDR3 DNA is TGTGCCAGCAGCCAAGATTCGATTTGGGGGTCAGGGGGGCAGTTCTTC.